A selection of T cell receptor beta chains follows, all from one sample in a study of shared clonotypes between healthy human individuals. Some clones are missing from TCRdb's copy, which holds only in-frame ones; the method was immunoSEQ multiplex PCR. The sample lists approximately 1.9 million clones, 80% to 95% occurring once. The sequenced material came from naive CD8+ T cells from PBMCs. The receptors derive from a man aged 18 to 35 in good health. Some clones in this sample may be carry-over from other donors' samples. Each CDR3 is given with its conserved first and last residue. A D gene is named only where the DNA matches it firmly. Not every row has a clone size; where given, it reads once, few, many or a size class.

J gene: TRBJ2-7
D gene: -
V gene: TRBV9
clone size: -
CDR3 DNA: TGTGCCAGCAGCGTCGGGACAACTTACGAGCAGTACTTC
CDR3 protein: CASSVGTTYEQYF

J gene: TRBJ2-5
D gene: -
V gene: TRBV14
clone size: -
CDR3 DNA: TGTGCCAGCAGCCAAGATAGAACAGGGCCGTACCAAGAGACCCAGTACTTC
CDR3 protein: CASSQDRTGPYQETQYF

J gene: TRBJ2-5
D gene: TRBD1
V gene: TRBV27
clone size: -
CDR3 DNA: TGTGCCAGCAGTCCAATCACTGGACAGGGGAGGGGGCTACAAGAGACCCAGTACTTC
CDR3 protein: CASSPITGQGRGLQETQYF

J gene: TRBJ2-7
D gene: TRBD2
V gene: TRBV2
clone size: -
CDR3 DNA: TGTGCCAGCAGTGACGGGGGACTAGCGGCCTACGAGCAGTACTTC
CDR3 protein: CASSDGGLAAYEQYF

J gene: TRBJ1-3
D gene: -
V gene: TRBV5-4
clone size: -
CDR3 DNA: TGTGCCAGCAGCTTCTCGGAGGGTAACACCATATATTTT
CDR3 protein: CASSFSEGNTIYF

J gene: TRBJ1-2
D gene: -
V gene: TRBV10-3
clone size: -
CDR3 DNA: TGTGCCATCAGTGAGGACGGGGCGCCGAACTATGGCTACACCTTC
CDR3 protein: CAISEDGAPNYGYTF

J gene: TRBJ2-2
D gene: -
V gene: TRBV27
clone size: -
CDR3 DNA: TGTGCCAGCAGGAGAGTAGCGGAAGACACCGGGGAGCTGTTTTTT
CDR3 protein: CASRRVAEDTGELFF

J gene: TRBJ2-2
D gene: TRBD1
V gene: TRBV7-9
clone size: -
CDR3 DNA: TGTGCCAGCAGCTGGAAGGGGGCAGCGAACACCGGGGAGCTGTTTTTT
CDR3 protein: CASSWKGAANTGELFF

J gene: TRBJ1-1
D gene: -
V gene: TRBV5-5
clone size: -
CDR3 DNA: TGTGCCAGCAGCCCCGCGCCAGGGCAGTTGAACACTGAAGCTTTCTTT
CDR3 protein: CASSPAPGQLNTEAFF

J gene: TRBJ2-6
D gene: -
V gene: TRBV11-3
clone size: once
CDR3 DNA: TGTGCCAGCAGCCCCGCGCTGGCTGGGGCCAACGTCCTGACTTTC
CDR3 protein: CASSPALAGANVLTF

J gene: TRBJ2-7
D gene: TRBD1
V gene: TRBV6-1
clone size: -
CDR3 DNA: TGTGCCAGCAGTGAAGCGACAGGGGATCCCCTCTACGAGCAGTACTTC
CDR3 protein: CASSEATGDPLYEQYF

J gene: TRBJ2-7
D gene: TRBD1
V gene: TRBV28
clone size: -
CDR3 DNA: TGTGCCAGCAGCCAACCCGGGACAGGGGCCTACGAGCAGTACTTC
CDR3 protein: CASSQPGTGAYEQYF

J gene: TRBJ1-2
D gene: -
V gene: TRBV9
clone size: -
CDR3 DNA: TGTGCCAGCAGCTCCGGGGACGGATTTCAGTATGGCTACACCTTC
CDR3 protein: CASSSGDGFQYGYTF

J gene: TRBJ2-1
D gene: -
V gene: TRBV9
clone size: -
CDR3 DNA: TGTGCCAGCAGCGCCTATCTAGCGCGTAGGCAGTTCTTC
CDR3 protein: CASSAYLARRQFF

J gene: TRBJ2-2
D gene: -
V gene: TRBV28
clone size: -
CDR3 DNA: TGTGCCAGCAGTTTCGTAGCTAGGCCAGCAACCGGGGAGCTGTTTTTT
CDR3 protein: CASSFVARPATGELFF

J gene: TRBJ2-2
D gene: TRBD1
V gene: TRBV19
clone size: -
CDR3 DNA: TGTGCCAGTAGTATAGATTTCGGGACAGGGGGGGCCGGGGAGCTGTTTTTT
CDR3 protein: CASSIDFGTGGAGELFF

J gene: TRBJ2-1
D gene: TRBD1
V gene: TRBV7-9
clone size: once
CDR3 DNA: TGTGCCAGCAGCTCAGGGGGCTTTGAGCAGTTCTTC
CDR3 protein: CASSSGGFEQFF

J gene: TRBJ1-1
D gene: -
V gene: TRBV19
clone size: -
CDR3 DNA: TGTGCCAGTACCAGGGGAAGGAACACTGAAGCTTTCTTT
CDR3 protein: CASTRGRNTEAFF

J gene: TRBJ2-1
D gene: -
V gene: TRBV6-5
clone size: -
CDR3 DNA: TGTGCCAGCAGTTACGAAAAGACAGGATACAATGAGCAGTTCTTC
CDR3 protein: CASSYEKTGYNEQFF

J gene: TRBJ1-2
D gene: TRBD1
V gene: TRBV27
clone size: -
CDR3 DNA: TGTGCCAGCAGTTTATCGGGACAGGGAGGGAACTATGGCTACACCTTC
CDR3 protein: CASSLSGQGGNYGYTF

J gene: TRBJ2-5
D gene: TRBD1
V gene: TRBV27
clone size: -
CDR3 DNA: TGTGCCAGCGCATCTCGGACAGGGGAGGGTGAGACCCAGTACTTC
CDR3 protein: CASASRTGEGETQYF

J gene: TRBJ2-7
D gene: -
V gene: TRBV7-7
clone size: -
CDR3 DNA: TGTGCCAGCAGCTTGGGTCGGTCCTACGAGCAGTACTTC
CDR3 protein: CASSLGRSYEQYF

J gene: TRBJ1-2
D gene: -
V gene: TRBV28
clone size: -
CDR3 DNA: TGTGCCAGCAGTGGCAGGGAATGGTCCCGGTCGTTTGGCTACACCTTC
CDR3 protein: CASSGREWSRSFGYTF

J gene: TRBJ2-7
D gene: TRBD2
V gene: TRBV7-9
clone size: -
CDR3 DNA: TGTGCCAGCAGCTTAGCTACAGCGGGAGGCTACGAGCAGTACTTC
CDR3 protein: CASSLATAGGYEQYF

J gene: TRBJ2-3
D gene: TRBD2
V gene: TRBV7-8
clone size: -
CDR3 DNA: TGTGCCAGCAGCTTAGTTCTTAGCGGGAGGTCGACAGATACGCAGTATTTT
CDR3 protein: CASSLVLSGRSTDTQYF

J gene: TRBJ2-4
D gene: -
V gene: TRBV4-2
clone size: -
CDR3 DNA: TGTGCCAGCAGCCAAGGAGACACCCAGAGGTCGAACATTCAGTACTTC
CDR3 protein: CASSQGDTQRSNIQYF

J gene: TRBJ1-5
D gene: -
V gene: TRBV25-1
clone size: few
CDR3 DNA: TGTGCCAGCAGTGAAGTGGGTGTTAATCAGCCCCAGCATTTT
CDR3 protein: CASSEVGVNQPQHF

J gene: TRBJ1-3
D gene: -
V gene: TRBV27
clone size: -
CDR3 DNA: TGTGCCAGCAGTTTTAGGCTCTCATCAGGAAACACCATATATTTT
CDR3 protein: CASSFRLSSGNTIYF

J gene: TRBJ2-7
D gene: TRBD1
V gene: TRBV27
clone size: -
CDR3 DNA: TGTGCCAGCAGTTGGACAGGAAGCTCCTACGAGCAGTACTTC
CDR3 protein: CASSWTGSSYEQYF

J gene: TRBJ1-1
D gene: -
V gene: TRBV7-3
clone size: -
CDR3 DNA: TGTGCCAGCAGTCCAGGGCCCGGCACTGAAGCTTTCTTT
CDR3 protein: CASSPGPGTEAFF

J gene: TRBJ2-3
D gene: TRBD2
V gene: TRBV2
clone size: -
CDR3 DNA: TGTGCCAGCATCGGACTAGCGGCCGGGAGAGCAGATACGCAGTATTTT
CDR3 protein: CASIGLAAGRADTQYF

J gene: TRBJ2-2
D gene: -
V gene: TRBV7-9
clone size: -
CDR3 DNA: TGTGCCAGCAGCTTAAGAGTGGCGGGAAGGACCGGGGAGCTGTTTTTT
CDR3 protein: CASSLRVAGRTGELFF

J gene: TRBJ2-5
D gene: -
V gene: TRBV9
clone size: -
CDR3 DNA: TGTGCCAGCAGCGTAGGTCGGGACGGGGTGATTGAAACCCAGTACTTC
CDR3 protein: CASSVGRDGVIETQYF